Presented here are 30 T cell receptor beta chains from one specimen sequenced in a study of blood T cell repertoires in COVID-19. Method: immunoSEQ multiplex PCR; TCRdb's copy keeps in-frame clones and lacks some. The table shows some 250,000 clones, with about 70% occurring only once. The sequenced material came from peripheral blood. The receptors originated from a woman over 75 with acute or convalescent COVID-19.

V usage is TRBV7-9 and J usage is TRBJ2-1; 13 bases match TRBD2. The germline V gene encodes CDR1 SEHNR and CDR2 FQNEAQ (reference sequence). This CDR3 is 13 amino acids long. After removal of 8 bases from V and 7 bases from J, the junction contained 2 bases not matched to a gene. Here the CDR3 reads CASSTSGRNEQFF. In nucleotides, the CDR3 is TGTGCCAGCTCGACTAGCGGGAGGAATGAGCAGTTCTTC.

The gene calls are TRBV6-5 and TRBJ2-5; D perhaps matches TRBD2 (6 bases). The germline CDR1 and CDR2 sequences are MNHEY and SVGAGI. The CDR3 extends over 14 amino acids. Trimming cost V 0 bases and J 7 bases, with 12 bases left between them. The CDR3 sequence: CASSYSVPGGTQYF. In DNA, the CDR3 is TGTGCCAGCAGTTACTCTGTGCCCGGGGGGACCCAGTACTTC.

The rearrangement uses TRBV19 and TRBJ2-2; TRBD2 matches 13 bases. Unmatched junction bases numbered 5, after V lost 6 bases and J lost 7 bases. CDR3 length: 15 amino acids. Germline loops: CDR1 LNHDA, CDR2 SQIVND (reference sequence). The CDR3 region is CASSTGTSGVGELFF. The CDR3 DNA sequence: TGTGCCAGTAGCACCGGGACTAGCGGGGTCGGGGAGCTGTTTTTT.

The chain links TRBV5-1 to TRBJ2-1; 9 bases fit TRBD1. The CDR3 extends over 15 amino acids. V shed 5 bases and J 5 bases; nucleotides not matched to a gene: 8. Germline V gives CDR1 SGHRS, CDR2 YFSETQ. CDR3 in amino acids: CASRERDRDNNEQFF. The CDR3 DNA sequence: TGCGCCAGCAGGGAAAGGGACAGGGACAACAATGAGCAGTTCTTC. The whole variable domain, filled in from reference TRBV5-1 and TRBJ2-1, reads KAGVTQTPRYLIKTRGQQVTLSCSPISGHRSVSWYQQTPGQGLQFLFEYFSETQRNKGNFPGRFSGRQFSNSRSEMNVSTLELGDSALYLCASRERDRDNNEQFFGPGTRLTVL.

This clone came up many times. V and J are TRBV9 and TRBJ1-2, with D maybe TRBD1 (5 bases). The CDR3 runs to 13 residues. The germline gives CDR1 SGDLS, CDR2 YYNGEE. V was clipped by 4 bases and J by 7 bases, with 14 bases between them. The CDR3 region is CASSPERGGGYTF. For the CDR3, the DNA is TGTGCCAGCAGCCCCGAACGGGGGGGTGGCTACACCTTC.

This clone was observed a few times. The CDR3 DNA follows: TGCAGCGGACAGGGAGGAAACACCATATATTTT. Translating it yields CSGQGGNTIYF. J is TRBJ1-3 and V is TRBV20-1; 8 positions match TRBD1. This CDR3 is built from 11 residues. Germline V gives CDR1 DFQATT, CDR2 SNEGSKA (reference sequence).

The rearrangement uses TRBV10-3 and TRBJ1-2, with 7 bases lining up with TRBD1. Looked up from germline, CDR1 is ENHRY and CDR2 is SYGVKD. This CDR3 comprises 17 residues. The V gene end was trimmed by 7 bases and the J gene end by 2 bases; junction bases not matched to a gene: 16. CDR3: CAITPTRDSWENYGYTF. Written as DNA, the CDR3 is TGTGCCATCACTCCGACCCGGGACAGTTGGGAAAACTATGGCTACACCTTC.

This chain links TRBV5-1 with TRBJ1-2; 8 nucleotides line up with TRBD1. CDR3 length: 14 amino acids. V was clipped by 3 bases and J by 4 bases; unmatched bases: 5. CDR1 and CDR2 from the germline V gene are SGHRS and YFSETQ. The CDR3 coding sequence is TGCGCCAGCAGCTCGGGACAGGTTGGCTATGGCTACACCTTC. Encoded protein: CASSSGQVGYGYTF.

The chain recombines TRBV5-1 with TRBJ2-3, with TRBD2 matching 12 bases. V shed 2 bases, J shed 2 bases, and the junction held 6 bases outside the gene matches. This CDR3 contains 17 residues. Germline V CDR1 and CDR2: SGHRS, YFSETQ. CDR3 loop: CASSFGTSGFFTDTQYF. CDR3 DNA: TGCGCCAGCAGCTTTGGGACTAGCGGGTTTTTCACAGATACGCAGTATTTT.

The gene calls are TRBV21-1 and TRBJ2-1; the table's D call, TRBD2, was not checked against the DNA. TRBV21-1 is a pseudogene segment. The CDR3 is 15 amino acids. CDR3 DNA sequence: TGTGCCAGCCTTCTACTAGCGTGGTCCTACAATGAGCAGTTCTTC. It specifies CASLLLAWSYNEQFF.

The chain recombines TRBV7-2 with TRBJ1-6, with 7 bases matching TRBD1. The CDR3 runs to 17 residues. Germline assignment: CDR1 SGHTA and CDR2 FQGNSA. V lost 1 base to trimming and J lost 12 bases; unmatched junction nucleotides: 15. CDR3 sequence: CASSLVQGGTLPRPLHF. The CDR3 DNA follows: TGTGCCAGCAGCTTAGTCCAAGGGGGCACGCTCCCGAGACCCCTCCACTTT.

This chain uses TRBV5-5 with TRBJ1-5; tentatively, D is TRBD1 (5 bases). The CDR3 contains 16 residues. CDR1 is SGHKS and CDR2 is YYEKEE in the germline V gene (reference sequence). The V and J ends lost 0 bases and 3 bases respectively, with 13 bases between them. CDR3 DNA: TGTGCCAGCAGCTTGGTCCAGGGCTCCCCCAATCAGCCCCAGCATTTT. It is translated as CASSLVQGSPNQPQHF.

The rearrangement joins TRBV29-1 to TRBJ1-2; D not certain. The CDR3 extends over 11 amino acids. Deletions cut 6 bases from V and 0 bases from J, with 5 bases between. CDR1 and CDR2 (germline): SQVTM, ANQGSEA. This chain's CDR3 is CSVETNYGYTF. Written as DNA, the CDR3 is TGCAGCGTGGAGACTAACTATGGCTACACCTTC.

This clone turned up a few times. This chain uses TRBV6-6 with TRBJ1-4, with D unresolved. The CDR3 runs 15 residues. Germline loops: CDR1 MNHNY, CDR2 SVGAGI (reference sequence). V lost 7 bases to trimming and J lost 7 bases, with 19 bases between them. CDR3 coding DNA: TGTGCCAGCATCAGAGACGGGCTGGCGGGTGAAAAACTGTTTTTT. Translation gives CASIRDGLAGEKLFF.

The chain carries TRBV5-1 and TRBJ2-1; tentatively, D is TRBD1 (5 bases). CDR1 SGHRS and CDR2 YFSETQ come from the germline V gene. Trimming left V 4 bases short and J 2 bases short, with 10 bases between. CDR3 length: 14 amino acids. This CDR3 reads CASSVDRPYNEQFF. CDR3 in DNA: TGCGCCAGCAGCGTTGACAGACCCTACAATGAGCAGTTCTTC.

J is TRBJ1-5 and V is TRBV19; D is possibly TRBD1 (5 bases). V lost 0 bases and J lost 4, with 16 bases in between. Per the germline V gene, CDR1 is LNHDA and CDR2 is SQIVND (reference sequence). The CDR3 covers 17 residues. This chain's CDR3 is CASSIEGGRGANQPQHF. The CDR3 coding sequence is TGTGCCAGTAGTATAGAGGGGGGGAGGGGAGCGAATCAGCCCCAGCATTTT.

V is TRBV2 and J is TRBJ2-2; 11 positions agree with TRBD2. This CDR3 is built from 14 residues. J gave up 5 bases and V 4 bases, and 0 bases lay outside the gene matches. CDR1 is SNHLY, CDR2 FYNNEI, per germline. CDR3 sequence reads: CASSASGGTGELFF. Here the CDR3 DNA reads TGTGCCAGCAGTGCTAGCGGGGGGACCGGGGAGCTGTTTTTT.

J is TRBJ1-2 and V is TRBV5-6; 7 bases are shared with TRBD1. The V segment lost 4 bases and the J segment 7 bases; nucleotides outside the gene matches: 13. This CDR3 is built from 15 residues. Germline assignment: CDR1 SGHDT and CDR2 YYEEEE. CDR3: CASSPWDSPRGGYTF. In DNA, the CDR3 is TGTGCCAGCAGCCCCTGGGACAGCCCAAGGGGTGGCTACACCTTC.

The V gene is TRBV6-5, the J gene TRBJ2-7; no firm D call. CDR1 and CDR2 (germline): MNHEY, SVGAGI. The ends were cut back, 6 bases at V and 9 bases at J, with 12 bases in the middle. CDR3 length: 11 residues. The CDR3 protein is CASSTRLAQYF. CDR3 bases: TGTGCCAGCAGCACACGACTGGCGCAGTACTTC.

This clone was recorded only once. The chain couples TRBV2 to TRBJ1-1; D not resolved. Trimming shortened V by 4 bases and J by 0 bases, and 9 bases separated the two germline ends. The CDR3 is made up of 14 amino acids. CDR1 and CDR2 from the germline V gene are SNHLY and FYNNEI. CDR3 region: CASSVLTMNTEAFF. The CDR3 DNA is TGTGCCAGCAGTGTTTTAACAATGAACACTGAAGCTTTCTTT.

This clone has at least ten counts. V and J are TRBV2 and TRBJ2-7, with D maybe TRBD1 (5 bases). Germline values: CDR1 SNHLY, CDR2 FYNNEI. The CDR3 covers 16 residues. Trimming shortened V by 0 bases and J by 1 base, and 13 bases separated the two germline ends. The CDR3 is CASSEAWGRLSYEQYF. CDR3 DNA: TGTGCCAGCAGTGAAGCCTGGGGCAGACTTTCCTACGAGCAGTACTTC.

CDR3 nucleotide sequence: TGCGCCAGCAGCCGAGTTGACCGGGACAGAAAGTTTCCTCTTGAAAACACCATATATTTT. Its translation is CASSRVDRDRKFPLENTIYF. This chain uses TRBV4-3 with TRBJ1-3; 7 bases align to TRBD1. The CDR3 is 20 residues long. J was trimmed by 6 bases and V by 4 bases; bases with no gene match: 24. Germline V CDR1 and CDR2: LGHNA, YSLEER.

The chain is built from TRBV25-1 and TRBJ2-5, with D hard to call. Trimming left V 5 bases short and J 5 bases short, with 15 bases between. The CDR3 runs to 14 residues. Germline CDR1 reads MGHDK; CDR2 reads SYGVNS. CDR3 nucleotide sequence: TGTGCCAGCAGTAACTTAGCAGCTAGGGAGACCCAGTACTTC. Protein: CASSNLAARETQYF.

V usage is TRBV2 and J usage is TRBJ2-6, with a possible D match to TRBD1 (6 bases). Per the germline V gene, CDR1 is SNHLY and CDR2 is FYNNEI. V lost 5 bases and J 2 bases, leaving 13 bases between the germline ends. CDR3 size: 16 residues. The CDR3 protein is CASSPGTLTGANVLTF. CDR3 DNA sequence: TGTGCCAGCAGTCCCGGGACACTAACTGGGGCCAACGTCCTGACTTTC.

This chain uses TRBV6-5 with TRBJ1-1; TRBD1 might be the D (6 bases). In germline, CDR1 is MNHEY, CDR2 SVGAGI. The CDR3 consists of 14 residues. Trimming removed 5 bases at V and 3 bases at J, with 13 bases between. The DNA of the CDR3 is TGTGCCAGCAGTCCACAGGGAGGGTACACTGAAGCTTTCTTT. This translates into CASSPQGGYTEAFF.

CDR3 bases: TGTGCCAGCAGCTTATTAGCAGGGGACACTGAAGCTTTCTTT. Its protein is CASSLLAGDTEAFF. J is TRBJ1-1 and V is TRBV11-2; D may be TRBD1 (6 bases). V lost 2 bases to trimming and J lost 3 bases, with 10 bases between them. This CDR3 comprises 14 residues. The germline CDR1 and CDR2 sequences are SGHAT and FQNNGV.

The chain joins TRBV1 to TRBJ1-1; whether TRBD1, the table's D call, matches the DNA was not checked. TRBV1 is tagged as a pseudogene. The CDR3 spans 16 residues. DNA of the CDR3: TGCACCAGCAGCCAAGAGGGCAAGCAGGGGGACACTGAAGCTTTCTTT. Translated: CTSSQEGKQGDTEAFF.

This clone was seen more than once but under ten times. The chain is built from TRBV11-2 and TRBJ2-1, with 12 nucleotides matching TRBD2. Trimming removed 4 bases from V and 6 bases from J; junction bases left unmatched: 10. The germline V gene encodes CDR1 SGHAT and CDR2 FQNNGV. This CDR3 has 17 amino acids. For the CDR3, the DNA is TGTGCCAGCAGCTCGACTCTCCTAGCGGGGGGGCTCAATGAGCAGTTCTTC. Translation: CASSSTLLAGGLNEQFF.

This CDR3 is CASTRDRLNEKLFF. CDR3 DNA sequence: TGTGCCAGCACCCGGGACAGGTTAAATGAAAAACTGTTTTTT. V and J are TRBV2 and TRBJ1-4; TRBD1 agrees at 8 bases. Germline V gene sequence: CDR1 SNHLY, CDR2 FYNNEI. Trimming cost V 7 bases and J 5 bases; bases outside gene matches: 6. CDR3 length: 14 residues.

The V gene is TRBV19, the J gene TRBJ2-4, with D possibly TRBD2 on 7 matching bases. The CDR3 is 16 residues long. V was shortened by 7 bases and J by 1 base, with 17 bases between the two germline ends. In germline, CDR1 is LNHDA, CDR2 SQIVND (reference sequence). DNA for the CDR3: TGTGCCAGTATGATGGGGGCGGGAGCTGCCAAAAACATTCAGTACTTC. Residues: CASMMGAGAAKNIQYF.